Below, 10 T cell receptor beta chains from the same sample are listed, as sequenced in a study of blood T cell repertoires in COVID-19 (dated by TCRdb to 2020 to 2022). The method behind the library was the immunoSEQ multiplex PCR assay. TCRdb mirrors the immuneACCESS table, restricted to in-frame sequences. Some clones are absent from its copies; in checked studies, under half trace to an unresolved V gene, and the reason for the others is unknown. This sample has 130,000 or so clones in its table, and around 89% of those were observed once. The biggest ten clones account for more than 15% of the sample. The source material was peripheral blood. The receptor source for this set is a man over 45 with active or convalescent COVID-19.

This chain joins TRBV7-9 and TRBJ2-5; 9 bases are a match to TRBD1. Germline V gives CDR1 SEHNR, CDR2 FQNEAQ (reference sequence). V trimming: 5 bases; J trimming: 5 bases; junction bases outside the gene matches: 9. The CDR3 extends over 15 amino acids. In DNA form, the CDR3 reads TGTGCCAGCAGCACCGCTACAGGGGGCGGGGAGACCCAGTACTTC. It specifies CASSTATGGGETQYF.

The chain recombines TRBV10-3 with TRBJ2-2, with TRBD2 matching over 9 bases. This CDR3 region has 14 residues. Germline loops: CDR1 ENHRY, CDR2 SYGVKD. J gave up 6 bases and V 4 bases, and 3 bases lay outside the gene matches. The CDR3 here is CAISVAGVPGELFF. CDR3 sequence (DNA): TGTGCCATCAGTGTAGCGGGAGTCCCCGGGGAGCTGTTTTTT.

This clone was detected a few times. This chain connects TRBV24-1 to TRBJ2-7; a weak D match, TRBD1 (6 bases). The CDR3 contains 13 residues. Trimming cost V 3 bases and J 5 bases, with 10 bases left between them. Germline V gene data show CDR1 as KGHDR and CDR2 as SFDVKD. The CDR3 protein is CATSDAAGDEQYF. DNA of the CDR3: TGTGCCACCAGTGATGCCGCAGGGGACGAGCAGTACTTC.

The table lists this clone with a few counts. This chain joins TRBV7-2 and TRBJ1-6; D unclear. The CDR3 runs to 17 residues. Germline CDR1 SGHTA, CDR2 FQGNSA. The V end was cut by 5 bases, the J end by 0 bases, with 14 bases between. CDR3 coding DNA: TGTGCCAGCAGCACGCGGGCGGGGAGCTCCTATAATTCACCCCTCCACTTT. This sequence encodes CASSTRAGSSYNSPLHF.

The chain uses TRBV27 and TRBJ1-1; possible D gene TRBD1, 5 bases. Looked up from germline, CDR1 is MNHEY and CDR2 is SMNVEV (reference sequence). Between the trimmed V and J ends, which lost 9 bases and 6 bases, there was a span of 14 bases. The CDR3 is made up of 12 amino acids. The CDR3 spells CASNARDSEAFF. The CDR3 nucleotides are TGTGCCAGTAACGCCCGGGACTCTGAAGCTTTCTTT.

V is TRBV2 and J is TRBJ1-2; the D gene is possibly TRBD1 (6 bases). CDR3 length: 12 residues. Trimming pared 6 bases from V and 6 bases from J, leaving 11 bases between. CDR1 and CDR2 (germline): SNHLY, FYNNEI. The CDR3 is CASRQGKDGYTF. The CDR3 nucleotides read TGTGCCAGCAGGCAGGGGAAGGATGGCTACACCTTC.

This clone was counted a few times. The chain couples TRBV19 to TRBJ1-2; possibly TRBD1 for D (5 bases). The CDR3 runs to 11 residues. CDR1 is LNHDA and CDR2 is SQIVND in the germline V gene (reference sequence). CDR3 in amino acids: CAAGGVHGYTF. DNA of the CDR3: TGTGCGGCGGGGGGGGTCCATGGCTACACCTTC.

The rearrangement joins TRBV11-2 to TRBJ2-7; D perhaps matches TRBD1 (5 bases). Germline V lookup: CDR1 SGHAT, CDR2 FQNNGV. This CDR3 spans 17 amino acids. The V end was cut by 5 bases, the J end by 0 bases, with 20 bases between. CDR3 in DNA: TGTGCCAGCAGCCGAACAGGCCTGGGCGCTGCCTCCTACGAGCAGTACTTC. Translated: CASSRTGLGAASYEQYF. Looking up the rest from reference TRBV11-2 and TRBJ2-7 gives the full variable domain: EAGVAQSPRYKIIEKRQSVAFWCNPISGHATLYWYQQILGQGPKLLIQFQNNGVVDDSQLPKDRFSAERLKGVDSTLKIQPAKLEDSAVYLCASSRTGLGAASYEQYFGPGTRLTVT.

This rearrangement joins TRBV10-3 to TRBJ1-1; D is perhaps TRBD1 (6 bases). The CDR3 extends over 11 amino acids. The germline CDR1 and CDR2 sequences are ENHRY and SYGVKD. Trimming pared 7 bases from V and 6 bases from J, leaving 9 bases between. The CDR3 region has the DNA TGTGCCATCACTCAGGGGTCTGAAGCTTTCTTT. Amino acid sequence: CAITQGSEAFF.

CDR3 nucleotides: TGTGCCATCAGTGAGTCGAGGGACAGGGGATTTGGCTACACCTTC. Translation gives CAISESRDRGFGYTF. The chain carries TRBV10-3 and TRBJ1-2; 10 positions agree with TRBD1. V gave up 0 bases and J gave up 7 bases; unmatched junction bases: 5. CDR1 is ENHRY and CDR2 is SYGVKD in the germline V gene. The CDR3 runs 15 residues.